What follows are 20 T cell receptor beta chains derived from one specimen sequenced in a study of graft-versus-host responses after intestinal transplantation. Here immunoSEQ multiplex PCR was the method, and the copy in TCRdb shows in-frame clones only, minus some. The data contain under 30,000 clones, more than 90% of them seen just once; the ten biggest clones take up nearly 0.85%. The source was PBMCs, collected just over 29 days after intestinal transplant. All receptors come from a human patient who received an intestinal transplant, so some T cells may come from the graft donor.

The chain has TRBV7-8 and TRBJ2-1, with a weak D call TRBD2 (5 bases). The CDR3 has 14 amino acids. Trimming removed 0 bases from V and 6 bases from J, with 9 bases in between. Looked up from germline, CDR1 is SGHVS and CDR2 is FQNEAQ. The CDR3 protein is CASSLAGVGNEQFF. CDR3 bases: TGTGCCAGCAGCTTAGCGGGAGTCGGCAATGAGCAGTTCTTC.

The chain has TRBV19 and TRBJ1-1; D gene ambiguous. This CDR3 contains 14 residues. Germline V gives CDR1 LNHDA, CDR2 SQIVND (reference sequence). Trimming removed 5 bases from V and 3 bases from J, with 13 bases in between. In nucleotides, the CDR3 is TGTGCCAGTAGTCCGGACGCTGGGGACACTGAAGCTTTCTTT. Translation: CASSPDAGDTEAFF.

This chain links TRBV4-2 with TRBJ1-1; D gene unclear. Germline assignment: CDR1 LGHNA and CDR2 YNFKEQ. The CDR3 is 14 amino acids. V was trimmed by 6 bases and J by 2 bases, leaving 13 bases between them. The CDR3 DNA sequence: TGTGCCAGCAGGGATGGGGATTTTAACACTGAAGCTTTCTTT. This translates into CASRDGDFNTEAFF.

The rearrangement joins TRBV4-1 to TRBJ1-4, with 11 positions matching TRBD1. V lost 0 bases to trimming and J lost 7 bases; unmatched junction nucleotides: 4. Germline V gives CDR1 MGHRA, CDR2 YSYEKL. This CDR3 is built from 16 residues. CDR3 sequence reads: CASSQDRGTGGEKLFF. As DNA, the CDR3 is TGCGCCAGCAGCCAAGATCGGGGGACAGGGGGTGAAAAACTGTTTTTT.

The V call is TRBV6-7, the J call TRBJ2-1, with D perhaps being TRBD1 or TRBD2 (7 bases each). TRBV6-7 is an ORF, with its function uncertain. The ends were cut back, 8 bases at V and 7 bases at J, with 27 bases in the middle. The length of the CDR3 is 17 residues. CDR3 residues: CASSREFRGGAENEQFF. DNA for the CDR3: TGTGCCAGCTCGCGCGAGTTCAGGGGGGGGGCCGAGAATGAGCAGTTCTTC.

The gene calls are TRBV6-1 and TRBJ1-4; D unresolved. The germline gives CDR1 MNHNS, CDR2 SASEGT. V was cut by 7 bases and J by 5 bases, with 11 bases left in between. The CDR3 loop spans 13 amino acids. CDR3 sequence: CASIEVLNEKLFF. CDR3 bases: TGTGCCAGCATCGAGGTTCTAAATGAAAAACTGTTTTTT.

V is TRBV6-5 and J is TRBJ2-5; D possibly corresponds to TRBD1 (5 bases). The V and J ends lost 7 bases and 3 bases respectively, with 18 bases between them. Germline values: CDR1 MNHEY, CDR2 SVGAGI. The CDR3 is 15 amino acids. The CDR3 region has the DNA TGTGCCAGCACCCAAATTGCGAACAGGAAAGAGACCCAGTACTTC. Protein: CASTQIANRKETQYF.

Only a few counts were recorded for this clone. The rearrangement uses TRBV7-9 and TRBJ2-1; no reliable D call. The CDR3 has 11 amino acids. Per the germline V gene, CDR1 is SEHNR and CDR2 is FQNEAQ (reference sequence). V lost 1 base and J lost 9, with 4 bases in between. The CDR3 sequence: CASSLGPEQFF. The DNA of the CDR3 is TGTGCCAGCAGCTTAGGACCTGAGCAGTTCTTC.

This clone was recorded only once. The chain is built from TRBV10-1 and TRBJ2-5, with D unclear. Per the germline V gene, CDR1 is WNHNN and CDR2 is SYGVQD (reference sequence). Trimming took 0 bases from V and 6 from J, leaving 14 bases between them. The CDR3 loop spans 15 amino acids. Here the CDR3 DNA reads TGCGCCAGCAGTGAGTCAAGAATAGCTTACAAGACCCAGTACTTC. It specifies CASSESRIAYKTQYF.

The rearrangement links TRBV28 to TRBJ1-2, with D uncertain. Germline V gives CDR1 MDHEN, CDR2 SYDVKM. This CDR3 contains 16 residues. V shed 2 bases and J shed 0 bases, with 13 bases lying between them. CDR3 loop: CASSLNRAGANYGYTF. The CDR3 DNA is TGTGCCAGCAGTTTAAACCGGGCAGGCGCTAACTATGGCTACACCTTC.

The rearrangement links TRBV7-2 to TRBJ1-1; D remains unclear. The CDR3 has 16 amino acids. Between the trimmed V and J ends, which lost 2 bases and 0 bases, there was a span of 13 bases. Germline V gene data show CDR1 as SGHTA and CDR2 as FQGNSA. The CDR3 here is CASSLLHLTVNTEAFF. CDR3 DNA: TGTGCCAGCAGCTTACTACACTTGACTGTGAACACTGAAGCTTTCTTT.

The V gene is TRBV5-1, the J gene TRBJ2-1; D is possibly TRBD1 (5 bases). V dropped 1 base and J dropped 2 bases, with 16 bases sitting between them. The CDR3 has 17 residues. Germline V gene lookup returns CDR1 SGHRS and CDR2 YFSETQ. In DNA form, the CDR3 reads TGCGCCAGCAGCTTGTGGACAACAGATCCGACCTACAATGAGCAGTTCTTC. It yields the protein CASSLWTTDPTYNEQFF.

CDR3 in amino acids: CASSPRTGSVTYNEQFF. In DNA, the CDR3 is TGTGCCAGCAGCCCTAGGACAGGGTCGGTCACCTACAATGAGCAGTTCTTC. The chain uses TRBV5-6 and TRBJ2-1, with TRBD1 matching 8 bases. The germline CDR1 and CDR2 sequences are SGHDT and YYEEEE. This CDR3 is built from 17 residues. The junction had 11 bases not matched to a gene; V was cut back by 4 bases and J by 2 bases.

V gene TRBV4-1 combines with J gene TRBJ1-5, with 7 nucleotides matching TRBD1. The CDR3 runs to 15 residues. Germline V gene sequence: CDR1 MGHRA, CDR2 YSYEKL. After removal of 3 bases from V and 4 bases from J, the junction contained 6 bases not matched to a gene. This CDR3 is CASSQVTGENQPQHF. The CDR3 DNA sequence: TGCGCCAGCAGCCAGGTTACAGGGGAGAATCAGCCCCAGCATTTT.

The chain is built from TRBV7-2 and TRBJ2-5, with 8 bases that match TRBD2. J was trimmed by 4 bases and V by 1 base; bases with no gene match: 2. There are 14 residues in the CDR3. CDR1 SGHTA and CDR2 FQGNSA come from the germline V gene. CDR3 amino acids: CASSLEAGGETQYF. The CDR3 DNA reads TGTGCCAGCAGCTTAGAGGCGGGGGGAGAGACCCAGTACTTC.

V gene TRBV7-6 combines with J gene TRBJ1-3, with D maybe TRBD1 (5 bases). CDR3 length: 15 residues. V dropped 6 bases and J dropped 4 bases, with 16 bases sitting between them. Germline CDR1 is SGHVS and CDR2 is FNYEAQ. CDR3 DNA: TGTGCCAGCAGTCCCCGGCAGGGCGTCGGAAACACCATATATTTT. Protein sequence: CASSPRQGVGNTIYF.

CDR3 DNA: TGTGCCAGCAGCAAGGGCTATGGCTACACCTTC. Translated: CASSKGYGYTF. V and J are TRBV9 and TRBJ1-2, with no clear D. The V and J ends lost 4 bases and 4 bases respectively, with 5 bases between them. Looked up from germline, CDR1 is SGDLS and CDR2 is YYNGEE. The CDR3 has 11 residues.

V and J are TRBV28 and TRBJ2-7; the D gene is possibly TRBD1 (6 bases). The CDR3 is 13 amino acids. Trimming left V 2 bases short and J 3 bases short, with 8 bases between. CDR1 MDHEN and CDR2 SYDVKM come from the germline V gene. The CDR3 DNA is TGTGCCAGCAGTTTAGGGGGCATCTACGAGCAGTACTTC. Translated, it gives CASSLGGIYEQYF.

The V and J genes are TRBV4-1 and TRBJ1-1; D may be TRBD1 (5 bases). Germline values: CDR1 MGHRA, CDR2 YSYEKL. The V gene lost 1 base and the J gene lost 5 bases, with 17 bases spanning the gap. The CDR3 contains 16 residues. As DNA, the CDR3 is TGCGCCAGCAGCCAAGGGGGTGGGGGATTGAGTACTGAAGCTTTCTTT. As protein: CASSQGGGGLSTEAFF.

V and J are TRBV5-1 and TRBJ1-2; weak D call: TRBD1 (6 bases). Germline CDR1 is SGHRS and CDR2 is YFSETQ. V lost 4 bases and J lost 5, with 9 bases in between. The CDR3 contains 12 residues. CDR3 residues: CASSMDSYGYTF. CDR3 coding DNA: TGCGCCAGCAGCATGGACAGTTATGGCTACACCTTC.